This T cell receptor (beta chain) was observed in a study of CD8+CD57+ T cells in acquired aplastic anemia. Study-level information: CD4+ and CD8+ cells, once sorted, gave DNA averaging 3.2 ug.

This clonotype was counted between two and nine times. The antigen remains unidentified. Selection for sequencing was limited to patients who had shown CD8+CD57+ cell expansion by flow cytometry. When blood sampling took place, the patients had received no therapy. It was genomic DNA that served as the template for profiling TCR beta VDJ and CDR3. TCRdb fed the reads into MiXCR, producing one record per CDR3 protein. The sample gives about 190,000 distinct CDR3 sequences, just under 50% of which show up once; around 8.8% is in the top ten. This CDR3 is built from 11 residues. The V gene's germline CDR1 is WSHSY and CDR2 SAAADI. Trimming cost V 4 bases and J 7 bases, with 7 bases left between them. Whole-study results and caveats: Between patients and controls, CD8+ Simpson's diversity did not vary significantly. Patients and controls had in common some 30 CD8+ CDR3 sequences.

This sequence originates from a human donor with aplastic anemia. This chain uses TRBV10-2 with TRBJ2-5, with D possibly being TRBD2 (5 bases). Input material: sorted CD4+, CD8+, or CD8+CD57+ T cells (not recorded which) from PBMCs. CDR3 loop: CASSVAGTQYF. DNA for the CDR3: TGCGCCAGCAGTGTCGCGGGGACCCAGTACTTC.